This T cell receptor beta chain came from a study of cytomegalovirus exposure and HLA in healthy donors (dated by TCRdb to 2016 to 2017). In the study overall: An earlier analysis of roughly 610 of the donors reported over 250 Gb of sequence data and 95 million to 130 million unique TCR beta sequences obtained from approximately 180 million T cells. Among around 400 genotyped donors of the cohort, an average of around 250,000 unique TCR beta nucleotide sequences was sequenced per donor, of which approximately 19% were non-productive. In addition to the first cohort of 666 subjects, a separate validation cohort of 120 different subjects was used. A later analysis re-examined previously published TCR beta repertoires from more than 650 donors and added high-resolution HLA genotyping to investigate patterns of TCR occurrence. Class I and class II HLA loci were covered by the typing at four-digit resolution. The T cell repertoires of around 670 subjects were profiled by immunosequencing and related to cytomegalovirus serostatus. The number of typed donors differed by locus: roughly 629-640 for A, B, C, DRB1 and DQB1; some 500 for DQA1; over 600 for DPA1; and around 490 for DPB1. All discovery cohort repertoires had been generated using a single sequencing platform. Of the 300 to 450 genotyped donors, 81% were placed in the genetic ancestry cluster associated with self-reported Caucasian donors. Donor age, sex, ethnicity and CMV serostatus were compiled alongside the repertoire data. The later analysis used no new phenotypic data to find candidate immune exposures, relying instead on TCR beta sequences and their occurrence across donors. Roughly 310 gigabases of sequencing data and tens of millions of unique TCR sequences were included in an early release covering around 650 HLA-typed donors. To predict cytomegalovirus infection status, the study combined high-throughput TCR immunosequencing, statistical association of individual TCRs with disease status, and machine learning. The study was designed to test whether signatures of past pathogen exposure could be identified by cataloging public T cell receptors. Because of strong linkage in the cohort, four or five DR-DQ haplotypes were treated as single units for association and clustering. A later genetic analysis used genome-wide SNP genotypes for 398 of the 666 donors, treating that subset as a discovery cohort. To decide whether each TCR beta V gene segment behaved as functional or pseudogenic, an earlier analysis of some 540 of the donors relied on high-throughput TCR beta sequencing.

General conclusions and limits of the study: In an earlier analysis of approximately 600 of the donors, most TCR beta V segments were observed in productive rearrangements about 87% or about 30% of the time, broadly matching IMGT annotations. In a later analysis, HLA-associated TCR beta chains were found to be more clonally expanded and to have lower generation probabilities than equally common non-associated chains. A further reported finding was that TCR beta sequences accurately predicted the HLA-A and HLA-B alleles for most subjects in the first cohort. Three of the identified cytomegalovirus-associated TCR beta chains were confirmed in vitro to be specific for cytomegalovirus antigens. Because HLA typing was missing for some donors at each locus, association tests included only the typed subset. The authors suggested that the approach could potentially be generalized to other disease states and immunological phenotypes. When HLA alleles, especially DR and DQ, strongly co-occurred, TCR associations were difficult to assign to individual alleles. In both the original and validation cohorts, the classifier was reported to diagnose cytomegalovirus status with high specificity and sensitivity. Some IMGT-functional V segments, including TRBV6-2 and TRBV6-3, could not be distinguished by the 87-base-pair reads and were therefore excluded. A later genetic analysis reported fewer N-insertions in productive TCRs among donors in an Asian-associated ancestry cluster than the roughly 700-donor mean. At a false discovery rate of 0.05, a later analysis linked under 20,000 TCR beta sequences to specific HLA alleles. A later analysis found that most CMV-associated TCR beta chains appeared HLA-restricted, with HLA associations seemingly driven largely by CMV exposure. For the cohort, immune exposure information was limited to CMV serostatus. In this cohort, only TCR beta chains were sequenced, and detectable features were limited by the absence of alpha or paired-chain data. Most TCR sequences were seen in very few donors, while some public TCRs were found in many individuals. A later genetic analysis associated a missense DCLRE1C variant with V-gene and J-gene trimming of TCR beta chains, and an independent cohort replicated the association. In the study, around 150 TCR beta chains were listed as associated with cytomegalovirus. Correlated functional status among segregating V segments might be attributable to linkage disequilibrium, but an unknown experimental factor could not be ruled out. In a later analysis, TCR association rates were found to vary across HLA loci, with the most associated TCRs seen for DRB1 alleles and the fewest for HLA-C alleles. The sequencing pipeline was judged likely to have produced a cluster of highly shared sequence variants as a technical artifact. The presence/absence analyses assumed that sequencing depth was roughly uniform across donors, and that assumption may not be true. The earlier analysis of 587 of the donors excluded some 15 rarely observed V segments, including chromosome 9 orphons, because counts were too low. In a later analysis, several top co-occurrence clusters were reported to appear linked to parvovirus B19, influenza, CMV and Epstein-Barr virus.

The germline V gene provides CDR1 LGHNT and CDR2 FRNRAP. The CDR3 contains 16 residues, cysteine and phenylalanine counted. The only DNA kept is the CDR3, 48 bases in frame from the first base. Germline trimming: 2 bases from V, 2 bases from J; junction bases outside gene matches: 8. In total, 500 to 700 healthy bone marrow donors made up the cohort. At the time of sampling, every cohort member was nominally healthy, though immune exposures that went unrecorded were likely present. The donor was CMV seropositive and was included in the group of 250 to 350 seropositive cohort members. A peripheral blood sample was provided by each donor, and peripheral blood mononuclear cells were used for TCR beta sequencing. Genomic DNA was extracted from the blood cell samples with the Qiagen DNeasy Blood Extraction Kit. Libraries were constructed by the immunoSEQ multiplex PCR assay. The multiplex PCR relied on a mix of 60 forward primers for TCR Vbeta segments and 13 reverse primers for TCR Jbeta segments. The CDR3 region of rearranged TCR beta genes was amplified from genomic DNA by a multiplex PCR assay. On the Illumina HiSeq System, the amplified TCR beta libraries were sequenced as 87-base-pair reads. As for the original processing: A later analysis counted some 80 million unique TCR beta chains across the 666 repertoires, and some 11 million of these chains were shared by at least two donors. Raw reads were error-corrected and collapsed into unique sequences with a nearest-neighbor algorithm that merged closely related sequences to remove PCR and sequencing errors. V, D and J gene segments were assigned by aligning CDR3 sequences to IMGT reference sequences. For a sequence to be retained, a match of at least six nucleotides to both a V gene segment and a J gene segment was required. Rearrangements were called productive when the CDR3 lacked stop codons and stayed in frame with V and J; all others were non-productive. CDR3 was defined by IMGT convention, running from the second conserved V-encoded cysteine to the conserved J-encoded phenylalanine. The earlier analysis of about 570 of the donors excluded any sequence lacking an unambiguous match to a single V gene segment. An earlier analysis of several hundred of the donors called V segments functional above 56.7% productive rearrangements and segregating when the between-donor standard deviation exceeded 5%. A statistical classification framework was built to diagnose cytomegalovirus status from the catalog of TCR beta chain sequences. In a later analysis, TCR nucleotide sequences were compared against IMGT/GENE-DB human TR gene sequences so that V and J genes could be assigned. The TCRdist pipeline was used in a later analysis to assign CDR3 sequences and most-parsimonious VDJ recombination scenarios. In a later analysis, each TCR beta chain was defined by its CDR3 amino acid sequence together with its V-gene family, and reads lacking a unique V-gene family were excluded. In a later analysis, around 600 highly shared, low-generation-probability nucleotide sequences were removed to address suspected cross-contamination and a sequencing artifact. In a later analysis, a clonal expansion index for each public chain was calculated from normalized within-repertoire ranks of inferred template counts. In a later analysis, generation probabilities were computed with a VDJ recombination model fitted to out-of-frame rearrangements, and the resulting probabilities were checked against IGoR. In a later analysis, TCR-TCR, TCR-HLA and TCR-CMV co-occurrence was scored with hypergeometric tests, and a repertoire-size bias correction was applied to TCR pairs. False discovery rates were estimated in a later analysis by permuting HLA or CMV assignments 20 times. In a later analysis, co-occurring TCRs were grouped using DBSCAN, with TCRdist sequence similarity added in when clustering inside HLA-allele-positive subsets. Repertoires with fewer than 30,000 or more than 120,000 public chains, plus five repertoires with anomalous nucleotide sharing, were excluded from co-occurrence clustering. TCRdb limited this immuneACCESS table to in-frame rearrangements with V and J called. A share of clones is missing; checked studies link under half to unresolved V genes, and the rest is unexplained. From that table come the V and J calls and clone size; the DNA was used to work out D and trimming. The sample includes 100,000 to 150,000 clones, with about 79% observed a single time. Together, the top ten hold just under 3% of the sample.

This clone was detected only a few times. The antigen this receptor binds is unknown. Base qualities are not at hand, and no much larger clone is one base apart. The clonotype comes from a woman aged 18 to 35 in good health and CMV-seropositive. The chain links TRBV12-5 with TRBJ1-1, with 7 bases in between that match TRBD1. Input material: PBMCs. Read as DNA, the sequence is TGTGCTAGTGGTTTGATCCTGGGACAGACTAACACTGAAGCTTTCTTT. The encoded protein is CASGLILGQTNTEAFF.